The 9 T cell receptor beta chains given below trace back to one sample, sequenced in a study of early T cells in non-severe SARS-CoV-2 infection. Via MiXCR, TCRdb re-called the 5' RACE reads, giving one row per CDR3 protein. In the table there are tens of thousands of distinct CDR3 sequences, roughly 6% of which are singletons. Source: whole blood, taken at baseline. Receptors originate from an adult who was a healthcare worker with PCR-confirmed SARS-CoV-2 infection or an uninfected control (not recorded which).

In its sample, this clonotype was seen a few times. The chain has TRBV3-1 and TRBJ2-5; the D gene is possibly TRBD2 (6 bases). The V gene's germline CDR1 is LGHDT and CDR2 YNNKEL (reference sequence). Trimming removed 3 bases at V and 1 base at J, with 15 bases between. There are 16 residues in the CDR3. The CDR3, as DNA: TGTGCCAGCAGCCAGCCCACGGGACTTGGCCAAGAGACCCAGTACTTC. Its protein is CASSQPTGLGQETQYF.

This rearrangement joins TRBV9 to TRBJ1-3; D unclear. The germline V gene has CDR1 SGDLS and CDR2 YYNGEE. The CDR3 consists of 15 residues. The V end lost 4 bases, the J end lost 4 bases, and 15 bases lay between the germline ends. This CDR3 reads CASSPTFGRGNTIYF. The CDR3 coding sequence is TGTGCCAGCAGCCCCACCTTTGGCCGAGGAAACACCATATATTTT. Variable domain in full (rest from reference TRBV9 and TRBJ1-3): DSGVTQTPKHLITATGQRVTLRCSPRSGDLSVYWYQQSLDQGLQFLIQYYNGEERAKGNILERFSAQQFPDLHSELNLSSLELGDSALYFCASSPTFGRGNTIYFGEGSWLTVV.

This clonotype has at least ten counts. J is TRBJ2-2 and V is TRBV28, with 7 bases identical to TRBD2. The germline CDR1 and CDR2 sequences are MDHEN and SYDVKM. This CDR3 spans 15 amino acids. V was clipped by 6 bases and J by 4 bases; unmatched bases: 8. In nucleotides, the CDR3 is TGTGCCAGCAGCCCGGGGCGGGGGACCACCGGGGAGCTGTTTTTT. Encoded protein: CASSPGRGTTGELFF.

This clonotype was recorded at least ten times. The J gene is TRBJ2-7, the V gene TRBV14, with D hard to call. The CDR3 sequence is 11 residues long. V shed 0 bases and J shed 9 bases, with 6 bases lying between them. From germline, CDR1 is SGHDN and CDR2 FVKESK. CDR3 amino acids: CASSQDRVQYF. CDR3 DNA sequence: TGTGCCAGCAGCCAAGATAGGGTGCAGTACTTC.

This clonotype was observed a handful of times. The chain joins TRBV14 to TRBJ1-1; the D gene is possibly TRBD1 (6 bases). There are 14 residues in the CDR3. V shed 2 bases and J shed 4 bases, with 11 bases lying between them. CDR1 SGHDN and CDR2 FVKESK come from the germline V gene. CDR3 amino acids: CASSQWGGRTEAFF. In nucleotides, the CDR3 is TGTGCCAGCAGCCAATGGGGGGGCCGCACTGAAGCTTTCTTT.

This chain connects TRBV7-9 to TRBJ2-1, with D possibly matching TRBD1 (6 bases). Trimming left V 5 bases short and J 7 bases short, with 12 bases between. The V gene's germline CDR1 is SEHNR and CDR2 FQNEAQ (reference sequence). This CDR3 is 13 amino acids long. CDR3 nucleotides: TGTGCCAGCAGCGACACAGGGTCGAATGAGCAGTTCTTC. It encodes CASSDTGSNEQFF. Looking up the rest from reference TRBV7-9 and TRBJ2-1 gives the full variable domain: DTGVSQNPRHKITKRGQNVTFRCDPISEHNRLYWYRQTLGQGPEFLTYFQNEAQLEKSRLLSDRFSAERPKGSFSTLEIQRTEQGDSAMYLCASSDTGSNEQFFGPGTRLTVL.

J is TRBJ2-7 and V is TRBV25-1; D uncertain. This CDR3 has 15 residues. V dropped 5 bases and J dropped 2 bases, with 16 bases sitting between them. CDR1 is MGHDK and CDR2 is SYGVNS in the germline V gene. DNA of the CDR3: TGTGCCAGCAGTTCACCATACGTATTAACCTACGAGCAGTACTTC. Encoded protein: CASSSPYVLTYEQYF.

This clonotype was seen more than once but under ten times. Written as DNA, the CDR3 is TGCAGTGCTAGTGCGACTCACTCTGGAAACACCATATATTTT. The encoded protein is CSASATHSGNTIYF. V usage is TRBV20-1 and J usage is TRBJ1-3; D gene ambiguous. Germline V gene lookup returns CDR1 DFQATT and CDR2 SNEGSKA (reference sequence). This CDR3 has 14 amino acids. The V and J ends lost 3 bases and 0 bases respectively, with 9 bases between them.

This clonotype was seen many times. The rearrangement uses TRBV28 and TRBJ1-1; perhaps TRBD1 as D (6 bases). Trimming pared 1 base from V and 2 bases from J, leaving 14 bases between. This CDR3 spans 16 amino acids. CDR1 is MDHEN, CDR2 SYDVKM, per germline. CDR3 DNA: TGTGCCAGCAGTTTATTTACAGGGCGCCCAAACACTGAAGCTTTCTTT. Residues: CASSLFTGRPNTEAFF.